The rows below give T cell receptor beta chains drawn from one sample of a study of blood T cell repertoires in COVID-19. Clones were sequenced by immunoSEQ multiplex PCR, and TCRdb holds only the in-frame ones, with some missing. Among some 120,000 clones, approximately 87% were seen once, and the ten largest hold approximately 2.5%. The sequenced sample was peripheral blood. All receptors derive from a young man with acute or convalescent COVID-19. CDR3s include the opening cysteine and the closing phenylalanine or tryptophan. Each record gives: V gene, clone size, D gene, J gene, CDR3 DNA, CDR3 protein. A D gene is named only where the DNA matches it firmly. Size is stated for part of the rows, as once, few or many counts, or as a class when the clone is expanded.

TRBV6-2/TRBV6-3,.,.,TRBJ2-2,TGTGCCAGCAGCGCCCTTCGACCTTTGGGACAACTCACCGGGGAGCTGTTTTTT,CASSALRPLGQLTGELFF
TRBV5-5,.,TRBD1,TRBJ2-7,TGTGCCAGCAGTCCGGGTGGACAGGGGAAGGTCTACGAGCAGTACTTC,CASSPGGQGKVYEQYF
TRBV11-2,once,.,TRBJ1-6,TGTGCCAGCAGCTTTAGTCGTTCACCCCTCCACTTT,CASSFSRSPLHF
TRBV5-1,.,TRBD1,TRBJ1-5,TGCGCCAGCAGCTTGGGGACAGGGACTTCACAGCCCCAGCATTTT,CASSLGTGTSQPQHF
TRBV5-1,.,.,TRBJ2-1,TGCGCCAGCACCCGGGTTGAGGGCCCCAATGAGCAGTTCTTC,CASTRVEGPNEQFF
TRBV7-8,.,TRBD1,TRBJ1-5,TGTGCCAGCAGACCGGGACAGAGTTACAATCAGCCCCAGCATTTT,CASRPGQSYNQPQHF
TRBV15,.,.,TRBJ2-3,TGTGCCACCAGCAGAGAGACCAGGAGGACAGATACGCAGTATTTT,CATSRETRRTDTQYF
TRBV7-9,once,TRBD1,TRBJ1-2,TGTGCCAGCAGCTTACCCCGACAGGGGGCGGGAGGCTACACCTTC,CASSLPRQGAGGYTF
TRBV5-1,.,TRBD2,TRBJ2-3,TGCGCCAGCAGCTTGGGTGGGACTAGCGTCTCAGATACGCAGTATTTT,CASSLGGTSVSDTQYF
TRBV29-1,.,TRBD2,TRBJ2-1,TGCAGCGTTGACCGGGGGAGGGCCTACAATGAGCAGTTCTTC,CSVDRGRAYNEQFF
TRBV21-1,.,.,TRBJ1-2,TGTGCCAGCAACCTAGAAGGAATAAGACAGGGGGAAAACTATGGCTACACCTTC,CASNLEGIRQGENYGYTF
TRBV11-2,.,.,TRBJ1-4,TGTGCCAGCAGCCCCACAGGGAAAGTCTACGAAAAACTGTTTTTT,CASSPTGKVYEKLFF
TRBV5-8,.,.,TRBJ1-5,TGTGCCAGCGGTCAATGGGGGCTGAGGGGACAGCCCCAGCATTTT,CASGQWGLRGQPQHF
TRBV5-8,.,TRBD2,TRBJ2-3,TGTGCCAGCAGCACAGGTTACGGGGGGAACACAGATACGCAGTATTTT,CASSTGYGGNTDTQYF
TRBV27,.,.,TRBJ1-5,TGTGCCAGCAGTTTCTCAGGGGACAATCAGCCCCAGCATTTT,CASSFSGDNQPQHF
TRBV4-2,.,.,TRBJ1-1,TGTGCCAGCAGCCAAGATGTAACAGGGAACACTGAAGCTTTCTTT,CASSQDVTGNTEAFF
TRBV19,.,TRBD2,TRBJ2-5,TGTGCCAGTAGTGCTGGACTGATAGCGGGGGGGCCTGTCTACCAAGAGACCCAGTACTTC,CASSAGLIAGGPVYQETQYF
TRBV2,.,.,TRBJ2-1,TGTGCCAGCAGTGCGGAGGGCCCGAGCTCCTACAATGAGCAGTTCTTC,CASSAEGPSSYNEQFF
TRBV5-1,.,TRBD2,TRBJ2-4,TGCGCCAGCAGCCAAGCGGGAGTTAGGGACATTCAGTACTTC,CASSQAGVRDIQYF
TRBV5-4,.,TRBD1,TRBJ1-6,TGTGCCAGCAGCTTGGGAAGGACAGGGTATTCACCCCTCCACTTT,CASSLGRTGYSPLHF
TRBV30,.,.,TRBJ2-5,TGTGCCTGGAGTGTTGGAGGGAGCGGGGAGACCCAGTACTTC,CAWSVGGSGETQYF
TRBV19,.,.,TRBJ2-1,TGTGCCAGTAGTATCCTAGGCCCCAATGAGCAGTTCTTC,CASSILGPNEQFF
TRBV6-1,.,.,TRBJ2-1,TGTGCCAGCAGTGAAGACCTAGACCCCAATGAGCAGTTCTTC,CASSEDLDPNEQFF
TRBV3-1/TRBV3-2,once,TRBD2,TRBJ2-1,TGTGCCAGCAGCCCCCGGACTAGCGGGATCAATGAGCAGTTCTTC,CASSPRTSGINEQFF
TRBV19,.,TRBD1,TRBJ2-3,TGTGCCAGTAGCCCGGGACAGAATACTGGCACGCAGTATTTT,CASSPGQNTGTQYF
TRBV7-2,.,.,TRBJ1-6,TGTGCCAGCAGCTCACCCCTCAAGAGCTCCTATAATTCACCCCTCCACTTT,CASSSPLKSSYNSPLHF